A single sample is the source of the 4 T cell receptor beta chains below, sequenced in a study of cytomegalovirus exposure and HLA in healthy donors. The PCR made use of 60 Vbeta and 13 Jbeta primers. Sequencing used immunoSEQ multiplex PCR; TCRdb keeps in-frame clones, though not all of them. The profile covers some 110,000 clones, with around 83% appearing a single time and 22% taken by the ten largest. The source material was PBMCs. The receptor set was obtained from a man aged 25 to 40 in good health and CMV-seropositive.

This clone was recorded once. J is TRBJ2-7 and V is TRBV5-1; 7 positions agree with TRBD1. Germline V gene data show CDR1 as SGHRS and CDR2 as YFSETQ. The CDR3 length is 16 residues. Trimming cost V 4 bases and J 3 bases; bases outside gene matches: 13. CDR3 sequence: CASSPLSPTGVYEQYF. The CDR3 nucleotides read TGCGCCAGCAGCCCCCTTTCCCCCACAGGGGTCTACGAGCAGTACTTC.

The chain carries TRBV6-6 and TRBJ1-2; no clear D. Germline CDR1 is MNHNY and CDR2 is SVGAGI (reference sequence). V shed 6 bases and J shed 8 bases, with 10 bases lying between them. The CDR3 consists of 11 residues. CDR3 residues: CASSLKTGYTF. For the CDR3, the DNA is TGTGCCAGCAGCCTTAAGACAGGCTACACCTTC.

V is TRBV30 and J is TRBJ1-6; 8 nucleotides agree with TRBD1. This CDR3 has 17 amino acids. Germline CDR1 GTSNPN, CDR2 SVGIG (reference sequence). Trimming removed 2 bases from V and 6 bases from J; junction bases left unmatched: 12. This CDR3 reads CAWSRGSSTGGNSPLHF. CDR3 nucleotide sequence: TGTGCCTGGAGTAGAGGATCTTCAACAGGGGGTAATTCACCCCTCCACTTT.

The CDR3 spells CAGGQTWTEAFF. CDR3 sequence (DNA): TGTGCCGGAGGACAGACTTGGACTGAAGCTTTCTTT. This rearrangement joins TRBV30 to TRBJ1-1; D is possibly TRBD1 (6 bases). Between the trimmed V and J ends, which lost 8 bases and 5 bases, there was a span of 15 bases. Germline CDR1 reads GTSNPN; CDR2 reads SVGIG (reference sequence). The CDR3 totals 12 residues.